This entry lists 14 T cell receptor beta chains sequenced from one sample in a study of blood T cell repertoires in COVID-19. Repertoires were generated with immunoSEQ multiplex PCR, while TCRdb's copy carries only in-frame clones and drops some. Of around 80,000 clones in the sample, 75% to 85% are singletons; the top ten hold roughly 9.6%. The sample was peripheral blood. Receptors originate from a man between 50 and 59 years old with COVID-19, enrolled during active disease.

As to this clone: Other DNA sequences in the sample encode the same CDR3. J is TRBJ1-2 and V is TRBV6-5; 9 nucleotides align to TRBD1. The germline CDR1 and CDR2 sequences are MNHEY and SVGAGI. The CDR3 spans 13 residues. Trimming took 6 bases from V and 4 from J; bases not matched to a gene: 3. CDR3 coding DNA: TGTGCCAGCAGACCGGGACAGGGCTATGGCTACACCTTC. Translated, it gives CASRPGQGYGYTF.

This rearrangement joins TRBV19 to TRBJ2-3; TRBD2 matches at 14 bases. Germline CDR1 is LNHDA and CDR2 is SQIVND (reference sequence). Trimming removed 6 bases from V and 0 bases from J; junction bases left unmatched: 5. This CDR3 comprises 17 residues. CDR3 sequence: CASSRTSGRHSTDTQYF. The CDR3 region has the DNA TGTGCCAGTAGCCGGACTAGCGGGAGGCATAGCACAGATACGCAGTATTTT.

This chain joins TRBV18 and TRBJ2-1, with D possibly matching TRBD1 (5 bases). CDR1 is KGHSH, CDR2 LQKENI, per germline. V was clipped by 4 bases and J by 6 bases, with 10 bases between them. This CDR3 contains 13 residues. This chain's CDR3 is CASSRSTVNEQFF. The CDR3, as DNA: TGTGCCAGCTCACGCTCGACAGTCAATGAGCAGTTCTTC.

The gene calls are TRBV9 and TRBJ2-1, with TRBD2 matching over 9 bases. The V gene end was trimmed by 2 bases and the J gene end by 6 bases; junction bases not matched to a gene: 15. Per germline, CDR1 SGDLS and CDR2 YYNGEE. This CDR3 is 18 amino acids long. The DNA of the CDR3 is TGTGCCAGCAGCGTCATGCCTCTTGGTGCGGGAGGGCCCAATGAGCAGTTCTTC. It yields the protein CASSVMPLGAGGPNEQFF. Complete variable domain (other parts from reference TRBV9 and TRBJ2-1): DSGVTQTPKHLITATGQRVTLRCSPRSGDLSVYWYQQSLDQGLQFLIQYYNGEERAKGNILERFSAQQFPDLHSELNLSSLELGDSALYFCASSVMPLGAGGPNEQFFGPGTRLTVL.

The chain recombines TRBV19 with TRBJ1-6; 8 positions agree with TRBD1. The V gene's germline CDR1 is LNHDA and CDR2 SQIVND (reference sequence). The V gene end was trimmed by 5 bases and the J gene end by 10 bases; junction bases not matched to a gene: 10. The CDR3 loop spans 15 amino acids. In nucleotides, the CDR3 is TGTGCCAGTAGTTCCAAACAGGGGGTTGGATCACCCCTCCACTTT. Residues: CASSSKQGVGSPLHF.

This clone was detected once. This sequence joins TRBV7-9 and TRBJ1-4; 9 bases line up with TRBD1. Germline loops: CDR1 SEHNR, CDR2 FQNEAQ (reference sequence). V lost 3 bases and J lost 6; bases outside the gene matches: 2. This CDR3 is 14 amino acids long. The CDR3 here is CASSLGQGYEKLFF. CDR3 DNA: TGTGCCAGCAGCTTGGGACAGGGTTATGAAAAACTGTTTTTT.

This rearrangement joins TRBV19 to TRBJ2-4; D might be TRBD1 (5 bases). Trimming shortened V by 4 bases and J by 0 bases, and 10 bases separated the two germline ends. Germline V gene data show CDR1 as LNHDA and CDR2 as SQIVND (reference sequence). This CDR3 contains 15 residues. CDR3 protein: CASSTGWGAKNIQYF. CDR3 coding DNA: TGTGCCAGTAGTACAGGGTGGGGAGCCAAAAACATTCAGTACTTC.

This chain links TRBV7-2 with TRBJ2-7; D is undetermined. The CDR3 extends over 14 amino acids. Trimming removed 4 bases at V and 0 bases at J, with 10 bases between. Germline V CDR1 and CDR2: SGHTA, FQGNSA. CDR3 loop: CASSSPESSYEQYF. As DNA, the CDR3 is TGTGCCAGCAGCTCCCCCGAGTCCTCCTACGAGCAGTACTTC.

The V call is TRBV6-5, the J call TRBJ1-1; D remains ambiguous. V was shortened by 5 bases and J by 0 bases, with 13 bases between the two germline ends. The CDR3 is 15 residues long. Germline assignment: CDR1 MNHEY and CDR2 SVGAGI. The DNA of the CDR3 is TGTGCCAGCAGTCAACGCGGAGGGCTGAACACTGAAGCTTTCTTT. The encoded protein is CASSQRGGLNTEAFF.

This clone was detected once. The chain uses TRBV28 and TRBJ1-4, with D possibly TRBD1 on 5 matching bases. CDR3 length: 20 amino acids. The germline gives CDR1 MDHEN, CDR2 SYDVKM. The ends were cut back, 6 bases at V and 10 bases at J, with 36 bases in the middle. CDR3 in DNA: TGTGCCAGCAGACCTTCAAGGGGCCGCTTCATGAACAGCATAATCGGAAAACTGTTTTTT. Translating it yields CASRPSRGRFMNSIIGKLFF. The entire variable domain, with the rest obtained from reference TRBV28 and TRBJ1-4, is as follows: DVKVTQSSRYLVKRTGEKVFLECVQDMDHENMFWYRQDPGLGLRLIYFSYDVKMKEKGDIPEGYSVSREKKERFSLILESASTNQTSMYLCASRPSRGRFMNSIIGKLFFGSGTQLSVL.

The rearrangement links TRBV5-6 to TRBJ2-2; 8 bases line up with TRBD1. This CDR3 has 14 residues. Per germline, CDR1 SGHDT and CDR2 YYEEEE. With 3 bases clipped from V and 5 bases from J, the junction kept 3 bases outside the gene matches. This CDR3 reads CASSWTGRTGELFF. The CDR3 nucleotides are TGTGCCAGCAGCTGGACAGGGAGGACCGGGGAGCTGTTTTTT.

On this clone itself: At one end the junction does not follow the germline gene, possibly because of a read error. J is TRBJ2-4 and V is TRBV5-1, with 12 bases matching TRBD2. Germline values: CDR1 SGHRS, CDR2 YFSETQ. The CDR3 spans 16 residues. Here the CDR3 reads CASSLASGRARNIQYF. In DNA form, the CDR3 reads TGCGCCAGCAGCTTGGCTAGCGGGAGGGCCAGAAACATTCAGTACTTC.

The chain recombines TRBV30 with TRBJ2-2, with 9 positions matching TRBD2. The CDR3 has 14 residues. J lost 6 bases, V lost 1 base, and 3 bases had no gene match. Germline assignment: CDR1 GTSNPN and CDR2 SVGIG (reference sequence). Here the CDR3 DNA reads TGTGCCTGGAGTGGGACTAGCGTTTCCGGGGAGCTGTTTTTT. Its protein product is CAWSGTSVSGELFF.

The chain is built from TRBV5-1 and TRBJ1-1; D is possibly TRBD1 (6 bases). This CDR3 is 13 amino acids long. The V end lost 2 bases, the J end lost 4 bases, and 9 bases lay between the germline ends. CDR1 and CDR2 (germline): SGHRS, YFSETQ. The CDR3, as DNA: TGCGCCAGCAGCTTTCAACAGGGCACTGAAGCTTTCTTT. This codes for CASSFQQGTEAFF.